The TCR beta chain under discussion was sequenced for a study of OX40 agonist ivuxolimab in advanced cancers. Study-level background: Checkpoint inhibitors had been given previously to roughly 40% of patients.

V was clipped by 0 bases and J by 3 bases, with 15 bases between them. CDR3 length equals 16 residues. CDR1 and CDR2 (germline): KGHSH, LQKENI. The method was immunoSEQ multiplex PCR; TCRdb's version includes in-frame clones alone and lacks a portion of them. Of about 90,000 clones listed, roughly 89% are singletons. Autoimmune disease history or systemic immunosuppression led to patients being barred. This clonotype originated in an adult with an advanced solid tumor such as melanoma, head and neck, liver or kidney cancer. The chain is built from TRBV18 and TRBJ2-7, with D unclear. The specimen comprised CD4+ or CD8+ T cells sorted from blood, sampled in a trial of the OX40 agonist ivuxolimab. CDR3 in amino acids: CASSPPNRGDGYEQYF. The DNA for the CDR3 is TGTGCCAGCTCACCACCGAATCGAGGCGATGGCTACGAGCAGTACTTC.